The 24 T cell receptor beta chains below were found in one sample sequenced in a study of T cells in Graves' hyperthyroidism and ophthalmopathy. Amplified regions were TCR beta CDR3 sequences from RNA transcripts. The TCR CDR3 first-round RT-PCR relied on the HTBI primer set. TCRdb redid the calling of the multiplex PCR reads with MiXCR, one entry per CDR3 protein. Altogether a few hundred thousand distinct CDR3 sequences are present, around 13% being singletons, with the ten largest covering 5% to 7%. The sample was blood. The receptors originated from a woman aged 25 to 39 with Graves' hyperthyroidism that later progressed to Graves' ophthalmopathy.

The rearrangement links TRBV6-2 or TRBV6-3 to TRBJ1-1, with D tentatively TRBD1 (5 bases). This CDR3 region has 15 residues. Between the trimmed V and J ends, which lost 5 bases and 1 base, there was a span of 14 bases. Germline CDR1 and CDR2: MNHEY and SVGEGT. CDR3 amino acids: CASSNRQTRNTEAFF. CDR3 nucleotides: TGTGCCAGCAGTAACCGACAGACGAGGAACACTGAAGCTTTCTTT.

Remarks on this clonotype: A junction end diverges from the germline sequence, so it may reflect a read error. The V call is TRBV28, the J call TRBJ2-1, with 9 bases matching TRBD2. CDR3 size: 14 residues. CDR1 and CDR2 (germline): MDHEN, SYDVKM. The CDR3 nucleotides are TGTGCCAGCAGTTTACTAGCGGGGTACAATAAGCAGTTCTTC. Translation gives CASSLLAGYNKQFF.

Many counts were recorded for this clonotype. The chain employs TRBV20-1 and TRBJ2-5; TRBD2 is a possible D gene (6 bases). The CDR3 extends over 13 amino acids. Germline CDR1 DFQATT, CDR2 SNEGSKA (reference sequence). V shed 6 bases and J shed 5 bases, with 16 bases lying between them. CDR3 DNA sequence: TGCAGTGCGAGGAAGACTAGTAGGGAGACCCAGTACTTC. Encoded protein: CSARKTSRETQYF.

This clonotype was counted at least ten times. This CDR3 reads CSAPSARDTEAFF. CDR3 coding DNA: TGCAGTGCGCCCTCTGCCAGGGACACTGAAGCTTTCTTT. V gene TRBV20-1 combines with J gene TRBJ1-1, with D tentatively TRBD1 (5 bases). From germline, CDR1 is DFQATT and CDR2 SNEGSKA (reference sequence). The CDR3 sequence is 13 residues long. The V end was cut by 6 bases, the J end by 3 bases, with 14 bases between.

The chain combines TRBV10-1 with TRBJ2-7; D may be TRBD2 (6 bases). Germline V gene lookup returns CDR1 WNHNN and CDR2 SYGVQD (reference sequence). The CDR3 runs 16 residues. V lost 2 bases, J lost 6 bases, and 20 bases lay in between. CDR3: CASSEGVGRRASEQYF. CDR3 DNA sequence: TGCGCCAGCAGTGAGGGCGTGGGCCGGAGGGCAAGCGAGCAGTACTTC.

In this sample, this clonotype turned up many times. The gene calls are TRBV20-1 and TRBJ2-7; D possibly corresponds to TRBD1 (5 bases). Germline assignment: CDR1 DFQATT and CDR2 SNEGSKA (reference sequence). The CDR3 extends over 14 amino acids. Trimming pared 0 bases from V and 2 bases from J, leaving 11 bases between. The CDR3 nucleotides are TGCAGTGCTAGAGATGGAAGGGGCGCCTACGAGCAGTACTTC. Translated, it gives CSARDGRGAYEQYF.

This clonotype was counted ten times or more. This chain links TRBV28 with TRBJ2-2; D perhaps matches TRBD1 (5 bases). This CDR3 has 17 residues. From germline, CDR1 is MDHEN and CDR2 SYDVKM. The V and J ends lost 4 bases and 1 base respectively, with 16 bases between them. CDR3 bases: TGTGCCAGCAGTTACCCCCGTCCCGGACAGAACACCGGGGAGCTGTTTTTT. This sequence encodes CASSYPRPGQNTGELFF.

The chain employs TRBV29-1 and TRBJ2-2, with D unclear. The germline V gene has CDR1 SQVTM and CDR2 ANQGSEA. The CDR3 runs to 11 residues. Trimming pared 6 bases from V and 3 bases from J, leaving 5 bases between. CDR3 amino acids: CSVADTGELFF. The CDR3 DNA reads as TGCAGCGTCGCGGACACCGGGGAGCTGTTTTTT.

Many counts were recorded for this clonotype. V and J are TRBV13 and TRBJ1-2; a weak D match, TRBD1 (5 bases). Trimming removed 4 bases at V and 0 bases at J, with 15 bases between. Germline CDR1 and CDR2: PRHDT and FYEKMQ (reference sequence). The CDR3 runs to 16 residues. In nucleotides, the CDR3 is TGTGCCAGCAGCTCAACGTTTGACAGCCCTAACTATGGCTACACCTTC. It yields the protein CASSSTFDSPNYGYTF.

This clonotype was observed many times. For the CDR3, the DNA is TGCGCCAGCAGCTTGGTCGGCAGCCAGAGCACTGAAGCTTTCTTT. Residues: CASSLVGSQSTEAFF. V and J are TRBV5-1 and TRBJ1-1; D call uncertain. Germline CDR1 reads SGHRS; CDR2 reads YFSETQ. Deletions cut 0 bases from V and 4 bases from J, with 13 bases between. The CDR3 extends over 15 amino acids.

This clonotype was seen a few times. This sequence joins TRBV6-1 and TRBJ1-1; 7 bases are shared with TRBD1. Trimming took 6 bases from V and 8 from J; bases not matched to a gene: 15. CDR3 size: 15 residues. Germline V CDR1 and CDR2: MNHNS, SASEGT. The CDR3 here is CASRLAGAGTAEAFF. CDR3 nucleotide sequence: TGTGCCAGCAGGCTAGCCGGGGCCGGGACAGCAGAAGCTTTCTTT.

This clonotype was picked up many times. The V and J genes are TRBV20-1 and TRBJ2-7, with D perhaps matching TRBD1 or TRBD2 (5 bases each). Germline CDR1 and CDR2: DFQATT and SNEGSKA (reference sequence). This CDR3 comprises 13 residues. Here the CDR3 DNA reads TGCAGCCTAACCCGGGACGTCTCCTACGAGCAGTACTTC. It is translated as CSLTRDVSYEQYF.

This clonotype showed up many times. The CDR3 DNA sequence: TGTGCCAGCAGTTTGAGTAGCGGGAGGAGACATGAGCAGTTCTTC. This encodes CASSLSSGRRHEQFF. The V gene is TRBV12-3 or TRBV12-4, the J gene TRBJ2-1, with 10 bases identical to TRBD2. The CDR3 runs 15 residues. The V and J ends lost 3 bases and 8 bases, in that order; junction bases with no gene match: 7.

A note on this clonotype: A much larger clone sits a single nucleotide away, making a read error possible. This sequence joins TRBV24-1 and TRBJ2-3, with no clear D. Germline V gene lookup returns CDR1 KGHDR and CDR2 SFDVKD. V was cut by 7 bases and J by 8 bases, with 9 bases left in between. This CDR3 spans 11 amino acids. The CDR3: CATSVAGTQYF. The CDR3 coding sequence is TGTGCCACCAGCGTGGCAGGTACGCAGTATTTT.

This clonotype turned up a few times. The chain has TRBV12-5 and TRBJ2-1, with D possibly being TRBD1 (6 bases). Trimming removed 4 bases from V and 7 bases from J, with 29 bases in between. The CDR3 has 19 amino acids. Germline assignment: CDR1 LGHNT and CDR2 FRNRAP. The CDR3 reads CASGSSIVETGIYRNEQFF. The CDR3 nucleotides are TGTGCTAGTGGTTCCTCCATAGTGGAAACAGGGATATATCGGAATGAGCAGTTCTTC.

This clonotype was detected a few times. The genes are TRBV10-3 and TRBJ1-1; D not certain. Germline assignment: CDR1 ENHRY and CDR2 SYGVKD. There are 12 residues in the CDR3. Trimming removed 8 bases at V and 1 base at J, with 8 bases between. CDR3 nucleotides: TGTGCCATCTCCGTAGGGAACACTGAAGCTTTCTTT. Translating gives CAISVGNTEAFF.

In this sample, this clonotype turned up many times. This chain connects TRBV20-1 to TRBJ1-5; no firm D call. The CDR3 is 15 residues long. Trimming took off 0 bases at V and 6 bases at J, with 15 bases between the two ends. CDR1 is DFQATT, CDR2 SNEGSKA, per germline (reference sequence). The chain's CDR3 is CSARDIFVVSQPQHF. CDR3 nucleotides: TGCAGTGCTAGAGATATATTTGTGGTTAGTCAGCCCCAGCATTTT.

This rearrangement joins TRBV10-3 to TRBJ2-6; tentatively, D is TRBD1 or TRBD2 (6 bases each). The CDR3 totals 19 residues. Germline loops: CDR1 ENHRY, CDR2 SYGVKD. Trimming took 0 bases from V and 0 from J, leaving 15 bases between them. CDR3 amino acids: CAISESSGAGSSGANVLTF. The CDR3 region has the DNA TGTGCCATCAGTGAGTCGTCAGGGGCGGGAAGCTCTGGGGCCAACGTCCTGACTTTC.

This clonotype was detected only a few times. The chain is built from TRBV7-9 and TRBJ2-7; no definite D call. The germline gives CDR1 SEHNR, CDR2 FQNEAQ (reference sequence). Trimming pared 2 bases from V and 5 bases from J, leaving 10 bases between. CDR3 length equals 13 residues. CDR3 sequence: CASSLLESHEQYF. CDR3 DNA sequence: TGTGCCAGCAGCTTACTAGAGTCCCACGAGCAGTACTTC.

The chain carries TRBV5-4 and TRBJ2-2; maybe TRBD2 (5 bases). CDR3 size: 15 residues. Germline V CDR1 and CDR2: SGHNT, YYREEE (reference sequence). The V end lost 1 base, the J end lost 2 bases, and 9 bases lay between the germline ends. The CDR3 protein is CASSLNSENTGELFF. Here the CDR3 DNA reads TGTGCCAGCAGCTTGAATAGCGAAAACACCGGGGAGCTGTTTTTT.

As regards this clonotype: Possible read error: a much larger clone is one base away. The J gene is TRBJ1-2, the V gene TRBV7-9, with TRBD1 matching 7 bases. V shed 8 bases and J 6 bases; nucleotides not matched to a gene: 9. The germline gives CDR1 SEHNR, CDR2 FQNEAQ (reference sequence). This CDR3 comprises 13 residues. The CDR3 region has the DNA TGTGCCAGCGGCCGACAGGGAGGGGATGGCTACACCTTC. Translation gives CASGRQGGDGYTF. The full variable domain, with the rest looked up from reference TRBV7-9 and TRBJ1-2, is DTGVSQNPRHKITKRGQNVTFRCDPISEHNRLYWYRQTLGQGPEFLTYFQNEAQLEKSRLLSDRFSAERPKGSFSTLEIQRTEQGDSAMYLCASGRQGGDGYTFGSGTRLTVV.

Ten or more counts support this clonotype. This chain joins TRBV10-3 and TRBJ2-3, with TRBD1 as a possible D gene (6 bases). This CDR3 is 13 amino acids long. V lost 11 bases, J lost 2 bases, and 14 bases lay in between. Germline CDR1 reads ENHRY; CDR2 reads SYGVKD. CDR3 bases: TGTGCCGCACAGGGAAGGGTCACAGATACGCAGTATTTT. Translated, it gives CAAQGRVTDTQYF.

This clonotype was seen repeatedly, ten times or more. This chain connects TRBV7-2 to TRBJ2-3, with 11 bases fitting TRBD2. Per the germline V gene, CDR1 is SGHTA and CDR2 is FQGNSA. Losses at the gene ends were 6 bases for V and 4 bases for J; bases not matched to a gene: 6. The length of the CDR3 is 15 residues. The CDR3 loop reads CASRSSSGRSDTQYF. In DNA form, the CDR3 reads TGTGCCAGCAGGTCATCTAGCGGGAGGTCAGATACGCAGTATTTT.

This clonotype came up many times. V and J are TRBV27 and TRBJ2-5; 15 bases are a match to TRBD2. Germline V lookup: CDR1 MNHEY, CDR2 SMNVEV (reference sequence). CDR3 length equals 16 residues. J lost 5 bases, V lost 3 bases, and 4 bases had no gene match. The CDR3 DNA is TGTGCCAGCAGTTTGACGGGACTAGCGGGAGGTGAGACCCAGTACTTC. It translates to CASSLTGLAGGETQYF.